This T cell receptor (beta chain) emerged from a study of monozygotic twins with inflammatory bowel disease. Whole-study results and caveats: Among T cells, the various subtypes were not distinguishable. Patients with IBD had less TCRbeta diversity (inverse Simpson) than their healthy co-twins.

A note on this clonotype: Its antigen is unknown.

For every donor, one blood sample of approximately 2.5 ml was drawn. Total RNA input per TCR library was roughly 3,800 ng. One entry per CDR3 protein, without DNA, is what TCRdb gives after re-calling the 5' RACE reads. This table lists hundreds of thousands of distinct CDR3 sequences. The source is a human donor with ulcerative colitis or Crohn's disease, or a healthy co-twin of an affected twin (not recorded which). Sequencing input: blood.

CDR3 amino acids: CATGTSSSYEQYF. The chain links TRBV28 to TRBJ2-7; the D call from TCRdb, TRBD2, cannot be confirmed without DNA. Germline V gives CDR1 MDHEN, CDR2 SYDVKM. The CDR3 is made up of 13 amino acids.